These 5 T cell receptor beta chains came from one sample sequenced in a study of T-cell memory formation after mild COVID-19. From the 5' RACE reads, TCRdb called clonotypes with MiXCR, one entry per CDR3 protein. The sample holds a few hundred thousand distinct CDR3 sequences, roughly 30% seen once. Sequenced: PBMCs or a T cell subset sorted from them (not recorded which). Receptors originate from an adult woman who had mild COVID-19 (a few samples of this study predate the infection). Cell type and time point are not known.

The table lists this clonotype with a few counts. This chain joins TRBV12-3 or TRBV12-4 and TRBJ2-3, with 11 bases identical to TRBD1. The CDR3 consists of 24 residues. Unmatched junction bases numbered 28, after V lost 5 bases and J lost 0 bases. This CDR3 is CASSKYPGQGVGDRTKSSTDTQYF. The DNA of the CDR3 is TGTGCCAGCAGTAAATACCCGGGACAGGGGGTTGGGGATAGAACTAAGTCTAGCACAGATACGCAGTATTTT.

This chain connects TRBV5-4 to TRBJ2-3; TRBD2 agrees at 10 bases. This CDR3 has 16 amino acids. Germline assignment: CDR1 SGHNT and CDR2 YYREEE (reference sequence). Trimming cost V 1 base and J 0 bases; bases outside gene matches: 2. This CDR3 reads CASSLRTSGSTDTQYF. CDR3 nucleotide sequence: TGTGCCAGCAGCTTGAGGACTAGCGGTAGCACAGATACGCAGTATTTT. Filled out from reference TRBV5-4 and TRBJ2-3, the complete variable domain reads ETGVTQSPTHLIKTRGQQVTLRCSSQSGHNTVSWYQQALGQGPQFIFQYYREEENGRGNFPPRFSGLQFPNYSSELNVNALELDDSALYLCASSLRTSGSTDTQYFGPGTRLTVL.

J is TRBJ2-1 and V is TRBV6-1; 12 bases match TRBD2. V shed 5 bases and J 6 bases; nucleotides not matched to a gene: 5. Germline assignment: CDR1 MNHNS and CDR2 SASEGT. The CDR3 has 15 residues. The CDR3 DNA reads as TGTGCCAGCAGTCTCGGACTAGCGGGGAGCAATGAGCAGTTCTTC. Amino acid sequence: CASSLGLAGSNEQFF.

The chain couples TRBV12-3 or TRBV12-4 to TRBJ2-1; D is unresolved. The CDR3 covers 12 residues. Deletions cut 1 base from V and 10 bases from J, with 8 bases between. CDR3 nucleotide sequence: TGTGCCAGCAGTTTAGGCCTCCGGGAGCAGTTCTTC. Protein product: CASSLGLREQFF.

Ten or more counts support this clonotype. As DNA, the CDR3 is TGTGCCAGCAGTCCCCAGACAGGGGCCTACGAGCAGTACTTC. It encodes CASSPQTGAYEQYF. The V gene is TRBV6-6, the J gene TRBJ2-7; TRBD1 matches at 8 bases. This CDR3 spans 14 amino acids. The J segment lost 2 bases and the V segment lost 5 bases, leaving 5 bases of the junction unmatched. In germline, CDR1 is MNHNY, CDR2 SVGAGI (reference sequence).